Listed below are T cell receptor beta chains from one sample, sequenced in a study of shared clonotypes between healthy human individuals. The data were produced by immunoSEQ multiplex PCR, yet TCRdb's version contains in-frame clones alone and is incomplete. The sample consists of some 360,000 clones, more than 60% of them appearing once. Sequencing used memory CD4+ T cells sorted from blood. The origin of the receptors is a young man in good health. The CDR3 runs from the conserved cysteine through the conserved F or W. The D gene is left open where the match is weak. Size is omitted from some rows. Given values are once, few, many or a class for expanded clones.

j_call	v_call	clone_size	d_call	cdr3_aa	cdr3_nt
TRBJ2-7	TRBV10-3	NA	TRBD2	CAISDNAGGIGTSDF	TGTGCCATCAGTGATAACGCTGGGGGGATTGGGACTAGCGACTTC
TRBJ2-7	TRBV27	few	NA	CASSLSFPGLANSYEQYF	TGTGCCAGCAGTTTAAGTTTCCCGGGACTCGCAAATTCCTACGAGCAGTACTTC
TRBJ2-2	TRBV19	NA	TRBD2	CASSIGGGYTGELFF	TGTGCCAGTAGTATAGGGGGAGGGTACACCGGGGAGCTGTTTTTT
TRBJ2-5	TRBV7-9	NA	TRBD2	CASSLNRAGVETQYF	TGTGCCAGCAGCTTAAATCGGGCGGGAGTGGAGACCCAGTACTTC
TRBJ2-7	TRBV19	once	NA	CASSIVGSGDYEQYF	TGTGCCAGTAGTATAGTCGGTAGCGGAGACTACGAGCAGTACTTC
TRBJ2-1	TRBV4-1	NA	NA	CASSQAGDLRYNEQFF	TGCGCCAGCAGCCAAGCGGGAGACCTACGCTACAATGAGCAGTTCTTC
TRBJ2-5	TRBV5-1	NA	NA	CASSLLVQRETQYF	TGCGCCAGCAGCTTGCTAGTACAGCGAGAGACCCAGTACTTC
TRBJ1-4	TRBV30	NA	NA	CAWSEESRGEKLFF	TGTGCCTGGAGTGAGGAATCGCGGGGTGAAAAACTGTTTTTT
TRBJ1-2	TRBV28	NA	NA	CASSSLGGPNYGYTF	TGTGCCAGCAGTTCATTGGGGGGTCCTAACTATGGCTACACCTTC
TRBJ2-7	TRBV20-1	NA	NA	CSASGPYEQYF	TGCAGTGCTAGTGGGCCTTACGAGCAGTACTTC
TRBJ2-7	TRBV6-6	NA	TRBD1	CASTYPGDRVEQYF	TGTGCCAGCACCTACCCGGGGGACAGGGTCGAGCAGTACTTC
TRBJ2-7	TRBV7-2	NA	NA	CASSPNRYEQYF	TGTGCCAGCAGCCCCAACCGGTACGAGCAGTACTTC
TRBJ2-1	TRBV29-1	NA	NA	CSVPSVSYNEQFF	TGCAGCGTCCCTAGCGTCTCCTACAATGAGCAGTTCTTC
TRBJ2-1	TRBV11-1	NA	NA	CASSLWVSGGVREQFF	TGTGCCAGCAGCTTATGGGTTAGCGGAGGGGTCCGAGAGCAGTTCTTC
TRBJ2-1	TRBV11-3	NA	TRBD2	CASSSQTSGKVNEQFF	TGTGCCAGCAGCTCACAGACTAGCGGGAAGGTGAATGAGCAGTTCTTC
TRBJ2-1	TRBV4-1	NA	TRBD2	CASSQGLADYNEQFF	TGCGCCAGCAGCCAAGGACTAGCGGACTACAATGAGCAGTTCTTC
TRBJ2-4	TRBV6-1	NA	NA	CASSEWSGNYIQYF	TGTGCCAGCAGTGAATGGTCTGGAAATTACATTCAGTACTTC